This TCR beta chain was observed in a study of T cells after yellow fever vaccination. The CDR3 length is 15 residues. This clonotype was observed a few times. Template-switching 5'RACE yielded the TCR cDNA; a universal primer site and UMIs were added in the process. TCRdb called the 5' RACE reads again in MiXCR, with one record for every CDR3 protein. Of around 340,000 distinct CDR3 sequences detected, roughly 9.4% appear once; the ten largest clones hold around 17%. The chain has TRBV12-3 or TRBV12-4 and TRBJ2-5; the D gene is possibly TRBD1 (8 bases). This TCR came from a young man who received the YFV17D yellow fever vaccine. This specimen consisted of PBMCs, obtained on the day of the first yellow fever vaccination. The CDR3 loop is CPTGGASGRQETQYF. CDR3 DNA: TGTCCCACAGGGGGGGCTAGCGGACGCCAGGAGACCCAGTACTTC.